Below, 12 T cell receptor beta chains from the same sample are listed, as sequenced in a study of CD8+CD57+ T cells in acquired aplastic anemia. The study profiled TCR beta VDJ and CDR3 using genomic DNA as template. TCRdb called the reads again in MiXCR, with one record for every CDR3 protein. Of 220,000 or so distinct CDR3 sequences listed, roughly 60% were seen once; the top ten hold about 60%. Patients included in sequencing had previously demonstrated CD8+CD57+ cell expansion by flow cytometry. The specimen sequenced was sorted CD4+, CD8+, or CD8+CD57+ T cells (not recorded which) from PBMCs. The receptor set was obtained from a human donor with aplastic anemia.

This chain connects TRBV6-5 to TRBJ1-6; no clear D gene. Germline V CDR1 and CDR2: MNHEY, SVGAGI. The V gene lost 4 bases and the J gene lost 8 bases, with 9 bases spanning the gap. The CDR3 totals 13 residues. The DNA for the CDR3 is TGTGCCAGCAGTTCCACACCGTATTCACCCCTCCACTTT. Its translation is CASSSTPYSPLHF.

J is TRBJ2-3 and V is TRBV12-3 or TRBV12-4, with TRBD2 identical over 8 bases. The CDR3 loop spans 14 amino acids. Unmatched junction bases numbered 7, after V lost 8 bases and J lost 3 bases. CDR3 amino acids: CASVDGGATDTQYF. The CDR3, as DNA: TGTGCCAGCGTAGACGGGGGGGCGACAGATACGCAGTATTTT.

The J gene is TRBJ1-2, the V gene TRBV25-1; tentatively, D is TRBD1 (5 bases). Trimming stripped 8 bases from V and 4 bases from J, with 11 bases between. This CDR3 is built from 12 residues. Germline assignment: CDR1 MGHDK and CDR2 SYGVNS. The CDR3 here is CASSDSRYGYTF. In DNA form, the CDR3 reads TGTGCCAGCTCCGACAGCCGCTATGGCTACACCTTC.

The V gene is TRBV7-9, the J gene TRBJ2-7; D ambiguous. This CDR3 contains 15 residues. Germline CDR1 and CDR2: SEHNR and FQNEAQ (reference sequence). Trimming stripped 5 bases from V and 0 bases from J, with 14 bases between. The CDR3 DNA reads TGTGCCAGCAGCGTGGCCCCGTCGATCTCCTACGAGCAGTACTTC. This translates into CASSVAPSISYEQYF.

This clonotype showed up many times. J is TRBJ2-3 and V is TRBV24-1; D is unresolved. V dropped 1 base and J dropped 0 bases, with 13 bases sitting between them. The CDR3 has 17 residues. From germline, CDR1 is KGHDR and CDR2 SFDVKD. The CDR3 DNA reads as TGTGCCACCAGTGATTTTGGCACAGACACTAGCACAGATACGCAGTATTTT. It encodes CATSDFGTDTSTDTQYF.

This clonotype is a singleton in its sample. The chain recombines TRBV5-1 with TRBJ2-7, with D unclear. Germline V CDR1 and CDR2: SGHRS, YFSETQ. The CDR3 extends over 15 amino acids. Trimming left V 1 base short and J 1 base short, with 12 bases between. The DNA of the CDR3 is TGCGCCAGCAGCTTGATTACCGGCGGATCCTACGAGCAGTACTTC. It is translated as CASSLITGGSYEQYF.

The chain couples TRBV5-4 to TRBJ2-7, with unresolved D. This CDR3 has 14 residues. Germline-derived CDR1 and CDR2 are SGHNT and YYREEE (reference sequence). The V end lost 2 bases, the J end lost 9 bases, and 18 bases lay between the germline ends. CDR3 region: CASSLVPTETGQYF. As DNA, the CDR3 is TGTGCCAGCAGCTTAGTTCCTACGGAAACGGGGCAGTACTTC.

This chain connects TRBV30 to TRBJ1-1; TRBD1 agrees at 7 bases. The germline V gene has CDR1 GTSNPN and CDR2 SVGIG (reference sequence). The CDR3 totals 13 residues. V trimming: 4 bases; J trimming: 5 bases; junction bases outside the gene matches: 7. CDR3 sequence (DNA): TGTGCCTGGAACCCCAGGGGGAGGACTGAAGCTTTCTTT. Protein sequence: CAWNPRGRTEAFF.

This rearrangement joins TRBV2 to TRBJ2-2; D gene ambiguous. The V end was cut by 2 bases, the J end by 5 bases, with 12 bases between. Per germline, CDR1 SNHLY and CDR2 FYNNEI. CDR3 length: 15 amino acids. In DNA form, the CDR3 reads TGTGCCAGCAGTGAACGACAAATGGGGACCGGGGAGCTGTTTTTT. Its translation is CASSERQMGTGELFF. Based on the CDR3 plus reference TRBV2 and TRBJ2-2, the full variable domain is EPEVTQTPSHQVTQMGQEVILRCVPISNHLYFYWYRQILGQKVEFLVSFYNNEISEKSEIFDDQFSVERPDGSNFTLKIRSTKLEDSAMYFCASSERQMGTGELFFGEGSRLTVL.

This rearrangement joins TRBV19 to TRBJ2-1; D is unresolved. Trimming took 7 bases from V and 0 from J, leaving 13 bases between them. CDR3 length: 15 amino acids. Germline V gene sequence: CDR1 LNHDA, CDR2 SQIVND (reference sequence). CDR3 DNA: TGTGCCAGTACGGACGGCAGGAACTCCTACAATGAGCAGTTCTTC. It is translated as CASTDGRNSYNEQFF.

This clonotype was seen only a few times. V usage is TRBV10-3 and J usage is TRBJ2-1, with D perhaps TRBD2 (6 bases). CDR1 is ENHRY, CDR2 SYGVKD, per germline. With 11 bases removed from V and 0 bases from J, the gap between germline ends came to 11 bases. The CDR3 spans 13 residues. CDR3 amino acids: CASRTISYNEQFF. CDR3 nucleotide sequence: TGTGCCTCGAGGACTATCTCCTACAATGAGCAGTTCTTC.

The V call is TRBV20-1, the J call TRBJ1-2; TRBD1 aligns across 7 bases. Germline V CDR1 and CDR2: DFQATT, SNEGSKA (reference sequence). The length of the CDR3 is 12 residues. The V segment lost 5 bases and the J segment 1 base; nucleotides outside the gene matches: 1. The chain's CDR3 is CSARDSNYGYTF. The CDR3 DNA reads TGCAGTGCTCGGGACAGTAACTATGGCTACACCTTC.